Shown below are 13 T cell receptor beta chains from a single sample sequenced in a study of CD8 T cells in Susac syndrome (dated by TCRdb to between 2019 and 2020). Libraries were built with the immunoSEQ multiplex PCR assay. RNA was extracted using the RNeasy kit, and roughly 0.5 to 1 microgram was reverse transcribed with random hexamers. Using fastp trimming at Q25 and MiXCR clonotype assembly, TCRdb reanalyzed the public sequencing data and kept in-frame beta chains. Records with the same CDR3 protein are collapsed into one entry carrying the most frequent genes and DNA. The sample includes around 170,000 distinct CDR3 sequences, with approximately 95% observed a single time. The top ten clones comprise 0.075% to 0.1% of the sample. The sample consisted of CD4+ T cells from PBMCs. Receptors were obtained from a human donor with Susac syndrome.

The chain is built from TRBV6-1 and TRBJ2-5; 12 bases match TRBD2. This CDR3 has 16 amino acids. V lost 6 bases and J lost 2; bases outside the gene matches: 7. The germline V gene encodes CDR1 MNHNS and CDR2 SASEGT. The CDR3 DNA is TGTGCCAGCAGCAGACTAGCGGGGGCACAACAAGAGACCCAGTACTTC. The encoded protein is CASSRLAGAQQETQYF.

The chain uses TRBV19 and TRBJ2-3; the D gene is possibly TRBD1 (6 bases). V lost 5 bases, J lost 4 bases, and 10 bases lay in between. This CDR3 is built from 13 residues. Germline CDR1 and CDR2: LNHDA and SQIVND (reference sequence). For the CDR3, the DNA is TGTGCCAGTAGTTACCAGGGGCCAGATACGCAGTATTTT. The encoded protein is CASSYQGPDTQYF.

This clonotype showed up just once. CDR3 protein: CASSHTGGLSSEQFF. The CDR3 DNA reads TGTGCCAGCAGCCACACCGGGGGTCTCTCTAGTGAGCAGTTCTTC. The J gene is TRBJ2-1, the V gene TRBV3-1; D possibly corresponds to TRBD2 (6 bases). The CDR3 length is 15 residues. In germline, CDR1 is LGHDT, CDR2 YNNKEL (reference sequence). V was shortened by 3 bases and J by 9 bases, with 18 bases between the two germline ends.

This rearrangement joins TRBV5-4 to TRBJ1-2; 8 positions agree with TRBD1. The length of the CDR3 is 14 residues. V gave up 3 bases and J gave up 6 bases; unmatched junction bases: 7. Per the germline V gene, CDR1 is SGHNT and CDR2 is YYREEE (reference sequence). In DNA, the CDR3 is TGTGCCAGCAGCTCCCGGGACAGGTATCATGGCTACACCTTC. Translating gives CASSSRDRYHGYTF.

The chain carries TRBV6-2 or TRBV6-3 and TRBJ1-6; 7 bases match TRBD1. V shed 2 bases, J shed 4 bases, and the junction held 8 bases outside the gene matches. Germline V gene sequence: CDR1 MNHEY, CDR2 SVGEGT. There are 17 residues in the CDR3. The CDR3 reads CASSYIPTGPYNSPLHF. CDR3 in DNA: TGTGCCAGCAGTTACATTCCGACAGGGCCTTATAATTCACCCCTCCACTTT.

The genes are TRBV28 and TRBJ1-3; the D is unclear. The V end was cut by 2 bases, the J end by 8 bases, with 10 bases between. This CDR3 has 13 amino acids. Germline CDR1 and CDR2: MDHEN and SYDVKM. CDR3 nucleotides: TGTGCCAGCAGTTTAGCCTATCCCGACACCATATATTTT. Translation gives CASSLAYPDTIYF.

The gene calls are TRBV18 and TRBJ1-1; D is unclear. Trimming shortened V by 1 base and J by 7 bases, and 10 bases separated the two germline ends. The CDR3 runs to 13 residues. Germline CDR1 KGHSH, CDR2 LQKENI. The CDR3 DNA is TGTGCCAGCTCACCACTTATTACGATTGAAGCTTTCTTT. This translates into CASSPLITIEAFF.

The chain recombines TRBV19 with TRBJ1-2, with a weak D call TRBD1 (5 bases). The CDR3 runs 14 residues. The germline V gene encodes CDR1 LNHDA and CDR2 SQIVND (reference sequence). V lost 8 bases, J lost 2 bases, and 15 bases lay in between. The CDR3 sequence: CASGQIVGNYGYTF. The CDR3 DNA reads as TGTGCCAGTGGACAAATAGTCGGGAACTATGGCTACACCTTC.

The chain carries TRBV12-3 or TRBV12-4 and TRBJ2-1; 10 bases are shared with TRBD2. After removal of 1 base from V and 0 bases from J, the junction contained 6 bases not matched to a gene. The CDR3 spans 18 residues. The CDR3 nucleotides read TGTGCCAGCAGTTTAGGGCTAGCGGGGGAGCCCTCCTACAATGAGCAGTTCTTC. The encoded protein is CASSLGLAGEPSYNEQFF.

The V and J genes are TRBV29-1 and TRBJ2-2, with unresolved D. Germline V gene sequence: CDR1 SQVTM, CDR2 ANQGSEA. V lost 5 bases and J 1 base, leaving 2 bases between the germline ends. CDR3 size: 11 residues. CDR3 region: CSVKNTGELFF. CDR3 bases: TGCAGCGTTAAGAACACCGGGGAGCTGTTTTTT.

The chain combines TRBV2 with TRBJ1-5; 11 bases line up with TRBD1. The CDR3 is 15 residues long. With V trimmed by 8 bases and J by 6 bases, 9 bases remained unmatched. CDR1 and CDR2 from the germline V gene are SNHLY and FYNNEI. In DNA form, the CDR3 reads TGTGCCAGCGGAAGGGACAGGGGGGCTGCTCAGCCCCAGCATTTT. Translating gives CASGRDRGAAQPQHF. Full variable domain (missing parts from reference TRBV2 and TRBJ1-5): EPEVTQTPSHQVTQMGQEVILRCVPISNHLYFYWYRQILGQKVEFLVSFYNNEISEKSEIFDDQFSVERPDGSNFTLKIRSTKLEDSAMYFCASGRDRGAAQPQHFGDGTRLSIL.

CDR3 sequence (DNA): TGTGCCAGCAGCCCCGCGGGATACGGCTACGAGCAGTACTTC. Its translation: CASSPAGYGYEQYF. The rearrangement uses TRBV12-3 or TRBV12-4 and TRBJ2-7; tentatively, D is TRBD2 (6 bases). The CDR3 runs to 14 residues. The ends were cut back, 6 bases at V and 3 bases at J, with 15 bases in the middle.

The chain has TRBV28 and TRBJ1-3; the match to TRBD1 covers 9 bases. CDR1 is MDHEN and CDR2 is SYDVKM in the germline V gene. The CDR3 contains 14 residues. V trimming: 7 bases; J trimming: 5 bases; junction bases outside the gene matches: 6. This chain's CDR3 is CASTPGQGRNTIYF. In nucleotides, the CDR3 is TGTGCCAGCACTCCGGGACAGGGTCGAAACACCATATATTTT.